This T cell receptor beta chain was obtained from a study of T cell responses to AZD1222 COVID-19 vaccine. Looking at the study overall: Doses given second, at about 4 or about 12 weeks, were pooled.

With 4 bases removed from V and 3 bases from J, the gap between germline ends came to 12 bases. The CDR3 spans 13 residues. Germline CDR1 reads SQVTM; CDR2 reads ANQGSEA. Clones were read by immunoSEQ multiplex PCR, and TCRdb kept only the in-frame ones, dropping some. Of about 150,000 clones in the sample, 88% were seen once. The chain combines TRBV29-1 with TRBJ1-1; no clear D gene. The source was peripheral blood, collected on day 0 of AZD1222 vaccination. The receptor was derived from an adult in good health. The CDR3 loop is CSVATNWYTEAFF. For the CDR3, the DNA is TGCAGCGTTGCAACAAATTGGTACACTGAAGCTTTCTTT.